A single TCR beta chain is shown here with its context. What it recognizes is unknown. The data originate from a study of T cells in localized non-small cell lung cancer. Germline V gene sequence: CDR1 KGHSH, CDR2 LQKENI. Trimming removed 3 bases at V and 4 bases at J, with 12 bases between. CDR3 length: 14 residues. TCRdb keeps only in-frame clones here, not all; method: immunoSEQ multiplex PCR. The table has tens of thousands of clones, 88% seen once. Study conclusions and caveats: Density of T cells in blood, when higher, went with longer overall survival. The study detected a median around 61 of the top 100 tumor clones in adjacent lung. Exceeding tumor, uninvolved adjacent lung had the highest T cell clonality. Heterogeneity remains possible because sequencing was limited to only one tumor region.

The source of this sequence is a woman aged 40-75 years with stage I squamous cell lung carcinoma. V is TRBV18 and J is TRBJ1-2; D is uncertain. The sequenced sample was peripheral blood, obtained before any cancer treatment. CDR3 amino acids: CASSPSRTGYGYTF. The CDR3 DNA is TGTGCCAGCTCACCGAGTCGGACGGGCTATGGCTACACCTTC.